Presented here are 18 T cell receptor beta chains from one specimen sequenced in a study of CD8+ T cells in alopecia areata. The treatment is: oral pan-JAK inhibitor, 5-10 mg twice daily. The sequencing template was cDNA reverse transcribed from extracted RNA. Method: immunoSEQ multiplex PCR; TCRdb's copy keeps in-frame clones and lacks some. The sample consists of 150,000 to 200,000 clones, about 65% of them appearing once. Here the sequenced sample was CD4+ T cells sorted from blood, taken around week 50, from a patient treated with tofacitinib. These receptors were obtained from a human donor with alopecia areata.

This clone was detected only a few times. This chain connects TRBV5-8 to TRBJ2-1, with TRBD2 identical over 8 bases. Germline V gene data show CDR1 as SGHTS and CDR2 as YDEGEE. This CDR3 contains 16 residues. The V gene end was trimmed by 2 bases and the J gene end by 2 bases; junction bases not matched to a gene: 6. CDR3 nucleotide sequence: TGTGCCAGCAGCTTCTGGGGCGGGGGGACCTACAATGAGCAGTTCTTC. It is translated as CASSFWGGGTYNEQFF.

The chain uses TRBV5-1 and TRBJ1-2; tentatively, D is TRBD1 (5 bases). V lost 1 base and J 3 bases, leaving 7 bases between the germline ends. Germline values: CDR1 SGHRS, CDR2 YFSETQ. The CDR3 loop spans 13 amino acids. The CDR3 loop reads CASSLQGDYGYTF. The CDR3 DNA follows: TGCGCCAGCAGCTTGCAGGGAGACTATGGCTACACCTTC. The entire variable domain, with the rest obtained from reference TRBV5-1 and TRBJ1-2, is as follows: KAGVTQTPRYLIKTRGQQVTLSCSPISGHRSVSWYQQTPGQGLQFLFEYFSETQRNKGNFPGRFSGRQFSNSRSEMNVSTLELGDSALYLCASSLQGDYGYTFGSGTRLTVV.

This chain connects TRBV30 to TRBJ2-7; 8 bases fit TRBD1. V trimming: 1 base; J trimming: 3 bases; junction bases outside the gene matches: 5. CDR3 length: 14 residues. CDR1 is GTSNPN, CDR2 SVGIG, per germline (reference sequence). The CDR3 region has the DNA TGTGCCTGGAGTGACCAGGGGGCGATCTACGAGCAGTACTTC. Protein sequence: CAWSDQGAIYEQYF.

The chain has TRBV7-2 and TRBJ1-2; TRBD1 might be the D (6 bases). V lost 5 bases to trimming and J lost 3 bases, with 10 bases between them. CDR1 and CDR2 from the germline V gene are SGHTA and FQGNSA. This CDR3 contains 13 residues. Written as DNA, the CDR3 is TGTGCCAGCAGCCCTCGACAGGACTATGGCTACACCTTC. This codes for CASSPRQDYGYTF.

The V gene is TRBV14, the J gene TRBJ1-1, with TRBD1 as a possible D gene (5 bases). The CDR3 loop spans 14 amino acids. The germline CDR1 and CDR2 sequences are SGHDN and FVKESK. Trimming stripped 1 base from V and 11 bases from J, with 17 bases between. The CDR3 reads CASSQGVAGRWAFF. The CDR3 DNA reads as TGTGCCAGCAGCCAAGGCGTGGCAGGGAGGTGGGCTTTCTTT.

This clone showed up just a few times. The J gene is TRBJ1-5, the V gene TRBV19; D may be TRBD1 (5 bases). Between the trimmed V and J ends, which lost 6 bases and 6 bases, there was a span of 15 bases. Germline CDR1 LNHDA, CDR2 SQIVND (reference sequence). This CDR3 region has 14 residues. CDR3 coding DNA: TGTGCCAGTAGGGGGACTCCGGGGGGTCAGCCCCAGCATTTT. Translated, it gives CASRGTPGGQPQHF.

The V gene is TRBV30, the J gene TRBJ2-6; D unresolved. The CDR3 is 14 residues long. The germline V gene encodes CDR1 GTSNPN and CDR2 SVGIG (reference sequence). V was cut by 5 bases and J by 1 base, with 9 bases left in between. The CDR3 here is CAWGILSGANVLTF. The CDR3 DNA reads TGTGCCTGGGGGATACTATCTGGGGCCAACGTCCTGACTTTC.

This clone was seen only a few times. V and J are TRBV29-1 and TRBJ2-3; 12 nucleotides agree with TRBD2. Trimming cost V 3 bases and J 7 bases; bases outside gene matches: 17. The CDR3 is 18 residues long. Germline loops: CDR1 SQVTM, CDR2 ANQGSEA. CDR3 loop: CSVDYVAGLAGGPYTQYF. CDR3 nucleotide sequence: TGCAGCGTTGACTATGTTGCGGGCCTAGCGGGGGGGCCATATACGCAGTATTTT.

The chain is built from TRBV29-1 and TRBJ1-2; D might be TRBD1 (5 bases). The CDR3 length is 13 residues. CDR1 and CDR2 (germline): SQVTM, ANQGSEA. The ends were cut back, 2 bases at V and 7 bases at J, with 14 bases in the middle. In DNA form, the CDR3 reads TGCAGCGTTGAAAAGGGGTCGGTAACTGGCTACACCTTC. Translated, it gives CSVEKGSVTGYTF.

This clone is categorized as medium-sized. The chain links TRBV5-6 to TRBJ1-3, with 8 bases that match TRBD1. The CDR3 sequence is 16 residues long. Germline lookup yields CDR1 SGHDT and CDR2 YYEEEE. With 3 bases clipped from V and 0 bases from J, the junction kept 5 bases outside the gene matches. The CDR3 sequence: CASSSGQGLSGNTIYF. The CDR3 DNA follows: TGTGCCAGCAGCTCTGGACAGGGCCTCTCTGGAAACACCATATATTTT.

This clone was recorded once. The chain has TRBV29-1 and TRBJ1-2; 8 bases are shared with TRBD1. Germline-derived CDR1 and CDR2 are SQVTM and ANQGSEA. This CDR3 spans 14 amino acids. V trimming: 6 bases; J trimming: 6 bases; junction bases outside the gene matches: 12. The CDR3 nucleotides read TGCAGCGTGGAACAGGGGGTAGGAAAAGATGGCTACACCTTC. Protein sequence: CSVEQGVGKDGYTF.

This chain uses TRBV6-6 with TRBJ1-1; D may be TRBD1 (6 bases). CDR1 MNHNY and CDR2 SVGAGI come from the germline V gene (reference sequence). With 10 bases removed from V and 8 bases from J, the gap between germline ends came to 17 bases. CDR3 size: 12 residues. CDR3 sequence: CATQRDRPEAFF. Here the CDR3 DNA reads TGTGCCACCCAAAGAGACAGGCCGGAAGCTTTCTTT.

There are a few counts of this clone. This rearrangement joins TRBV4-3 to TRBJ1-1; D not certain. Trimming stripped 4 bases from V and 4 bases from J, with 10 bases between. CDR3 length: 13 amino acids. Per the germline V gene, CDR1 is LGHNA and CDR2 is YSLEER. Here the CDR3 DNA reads TGCGCCAGCAGCCTCGCCCGGGGCACTGAAGCTTTCTTT. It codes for CASSLARGTEAFF.

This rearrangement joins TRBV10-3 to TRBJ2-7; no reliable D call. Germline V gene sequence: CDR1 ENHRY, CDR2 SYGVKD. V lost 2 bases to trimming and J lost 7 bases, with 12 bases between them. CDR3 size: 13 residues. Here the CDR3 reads CAISEGQPREQYF. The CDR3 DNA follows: TGTGCCATCAGTGAGGGCCAGCCCCGGGAGCAGTACTTC.

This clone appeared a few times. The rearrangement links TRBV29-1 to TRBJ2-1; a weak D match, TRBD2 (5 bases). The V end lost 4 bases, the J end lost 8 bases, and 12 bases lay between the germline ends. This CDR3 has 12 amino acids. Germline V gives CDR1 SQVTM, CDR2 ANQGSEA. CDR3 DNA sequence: TGCAGCGTTGCAAGACTAAGGGATGAGCAGTTCTTC. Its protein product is CSVARLRDEQFF.

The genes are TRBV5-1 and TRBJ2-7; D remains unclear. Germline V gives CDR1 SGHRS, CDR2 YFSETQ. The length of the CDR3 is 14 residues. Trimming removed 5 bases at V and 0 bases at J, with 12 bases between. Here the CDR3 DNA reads TGCGCCAGCAGTGTAACGGCGAGCTCCTACGAGCAGTACTTC. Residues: CASSVTASSYEQYF.

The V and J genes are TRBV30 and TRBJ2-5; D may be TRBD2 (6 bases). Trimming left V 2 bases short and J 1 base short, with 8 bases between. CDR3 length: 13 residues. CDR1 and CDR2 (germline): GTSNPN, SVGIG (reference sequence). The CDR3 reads CAWSFSGQETQYF. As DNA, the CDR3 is TGTGCCTGGAGTTTTAGCGGCCAAGAGACCCAGTACTTC.

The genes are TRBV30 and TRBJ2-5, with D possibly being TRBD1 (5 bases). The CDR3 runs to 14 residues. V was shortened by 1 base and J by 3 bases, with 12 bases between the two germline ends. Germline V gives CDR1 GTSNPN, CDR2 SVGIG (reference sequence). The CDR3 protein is CAWSGSWGKETQYF. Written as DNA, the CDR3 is TGTGCCTGGAGTGGATCATGGGGCAAAGAGACCCAGTACTTC. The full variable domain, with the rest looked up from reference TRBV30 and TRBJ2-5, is SQTIHQWPATLVQPVGSPLSLECTVEGTSNPNLYWYRQAAGRGLQLLFYSVGIGQISSEVPQNLSASRPQDRQFILSSKKLLLSDSGFYLCAWSGSWGKETQYFGPGTRLLVL.